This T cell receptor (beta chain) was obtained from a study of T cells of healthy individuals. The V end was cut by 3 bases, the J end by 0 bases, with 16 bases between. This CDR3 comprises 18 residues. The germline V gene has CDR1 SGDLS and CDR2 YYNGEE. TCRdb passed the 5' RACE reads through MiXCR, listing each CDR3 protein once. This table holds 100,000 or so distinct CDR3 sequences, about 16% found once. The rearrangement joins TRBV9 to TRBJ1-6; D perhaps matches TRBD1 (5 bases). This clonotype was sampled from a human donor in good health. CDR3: CASSADGARSSYNSPLHF. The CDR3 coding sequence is TGTGCCAGCAGCGCCGATGGGGCAAGGAGCTCCTATAATTCACCCCTCCACTTT.